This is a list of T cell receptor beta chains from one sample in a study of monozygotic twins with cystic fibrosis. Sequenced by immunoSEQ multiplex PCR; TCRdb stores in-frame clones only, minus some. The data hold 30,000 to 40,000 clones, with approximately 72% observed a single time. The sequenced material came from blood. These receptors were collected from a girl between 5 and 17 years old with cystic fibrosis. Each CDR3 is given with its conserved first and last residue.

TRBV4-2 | CASRGQGVSGELFF
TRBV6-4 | CASSDFGRRTGANVLTF
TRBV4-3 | CASSQDFGDEQYF
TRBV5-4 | CASSPPGTWNTGELFF
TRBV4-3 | CASSQGDRASQETQYF
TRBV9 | CASSATGGWRNEQFF
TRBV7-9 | CASSLPATGTEAFF
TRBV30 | CAWSQVGADTQYF
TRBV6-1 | CASSEALDYGYTF
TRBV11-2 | CASSLKTGLAGNTIYF
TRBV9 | CASSVVGYGTSGRETQYF
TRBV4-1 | CASRPGLAGNNEQFF
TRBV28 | CATESGGMYSGANVLTF
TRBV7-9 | CASSPTTGGLGNTIYF
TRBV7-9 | CASSLRRGQVNTGELFF
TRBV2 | CASEAGETEAFF
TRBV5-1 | CASSDWTGGAEGYTF
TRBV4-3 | CASSQAGTTSHYGYTF
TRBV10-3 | CAISQGQGFGEQFF
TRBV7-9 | CASSLASGRGSDTQYF
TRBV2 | CASSPGTGLDTQYF
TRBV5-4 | CASTEKTTGATTEAFF
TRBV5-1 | CASSLDTNTGVETQYF
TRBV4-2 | CASSQDQGADYEQYF
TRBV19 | CASSIRGTGDQPQHF
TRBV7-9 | CASSSRTSGKNTGELFF
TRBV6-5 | CASSLNSGANVLTF
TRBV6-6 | CASQKGDTTGNTIYF
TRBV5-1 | CASSLAVPSREQYF
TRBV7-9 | CASRPPLVGSSLSTDTQYF
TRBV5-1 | CASSLGLAGGQETQYF
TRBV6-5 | CASSYRGNQPQHF
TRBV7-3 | CASSFDRAGEQYF
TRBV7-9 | CASSPRGLGWIEQYF
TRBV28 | CASSLPGTGRLREQYF
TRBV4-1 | CASSQERTSGTFQETQYF
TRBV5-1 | CASSGGTENYGYTF
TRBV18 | CASSPLAGGTTNEQFF
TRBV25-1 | CASSDRRGVGYTF
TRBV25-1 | CASSEYGGRLPNEQFF
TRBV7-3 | CASSLKGDTGELFF
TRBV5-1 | CASSLGQGIFIMANVLTF
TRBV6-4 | CASSEGASGTTTDTQYF
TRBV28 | CASSFPGNGEKLFF
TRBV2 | CATVRVGVTEAFF
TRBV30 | CAWSVGLSTEAFF
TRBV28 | CASSPGPSSNQPQHF